Each of the 13 T cell receptor beta chains below was sequenced from the same sample in a study of cytomegalovirus exposure and HLA in healthy donors. Researchers ran the PCR with 60 Vbeta and 13 Jbeta primers. Assay: immunoSEQ multiplex PCR; the TCRdb copy retains only in-frame clones and omits some. The repertoire consists of approximately 200,000 clones, with 65% to 80% occurring once and the leading ten covering about 4.8%. The sequenced sample consisted of PBMCs. Receptor source: a man aged 25-40 years in good health and CMV-seropositive.

The genes are TRBV6-6 and TRBJ2-3; the D gene is possibly TRBD2 (6 bases). The CDR3 has 13 amino acids. V dropped 6 bases and J dropped 8 bases, with 15 bases sitting between them. CDR1 is MNHNY, CDR2 SVGAGI, per germline (reference sequence). The CDR3 region has the DNA TGTGCCAGCAGCTTACAACAGGAGGGTACGCAGTATTTT. This translates into CASSLQQEGTQYF.

The genes are TRBV7-6 and TRBJ1-6; D perhaps matches TRBD1 (5 bases). Germline V gene data show CDR1 as SGHVS and CDR2 as FNYEAQ. CDR3 size: 16 residues. Trimming took 1 base from V and 5 from J, leaving 12 bases between them. This CDR3 reads CASSLGQGRNNSPLHF. The CDR3 DNA follows: TGTGCCAGCAGCTTAGGGCAGGGAAGAAATAATTCACCCCTCCACTTT.

The chain uses TRBV19 and TRBJ2-7; 10 bases are shared with TRBD2. CDR3 size: 15 residues. V lost 7 bases to trimming and J lost 7 bases; unmatched junction nucleotides: 13. Germline lookup yields CDR1 LNHDA and CDR2 SQIVND (reference sequence). DNA for the CDR3: TGTGCCAGTAACCCCGCCGGGCTAGCGGGAGCAGAGCAGTACTTC. Protein sequence: CASNPAGLAGAEQYF.

This clone was recorded a few times. The chain combines TRBV5-4 with TRBJ2-7, with D tentatively TRBD2 (6 bases). This CDR3 comprises 15 residues. Germline V gene sequence: CDR1 SGHNT, CDR2 YYREEE (reference sequence). V was cut by 0 bases and J by 0 bases, with 10 bases left in between. This chain's CDR3 is CASSLAPSDSYEQYF. The CDR3 DNA reads TGTGCCAGCAGCTTGGCCCCTAGCGACTCCTACGAGCAGTACTTC.

The rearrangement links TRBV9 to TRBJ1-4, with D unclear. The germline CDR1 and CDR2 sequences are SGDLS and YYNGEE. The CDR3 is 14 residues long. V gave up 0 bases and J gave up 2 bases, with 5 bases separating them. The CDR3 protein is CASSVGQTNEKLFF. The CDR3 DNA sequence: TGTGCCAGCAGCGTAGGTCAGACTAATGAAAAACTGTTTTTT.

This clone is a singleton in its sample. CDR3 region: CASRGDQPQHF. The CDR3 DNA sequence: TGTGCCAGCAGGGGAGATCAGCCCCAGCATTTT. J is TRBJ1-5 and V is TRBV2; no clear D gene. This CDR3 is built from 11 residues. Germline V CDR1 and CDR2: SNHLY, FYNNEI. The V end was cut by 6 bases, the J end by 5 bases, with 5 bases between. Based on the CDR3 plus reference TRBV2 and TRBJ1-5, the full variable domain is EPEVTQTPSHQVTQMGQEVILRCVPISNHLYFYWYRQILGQKVEFLVSFYNNEISEKSEIFDDQFSVERPDGSNFTLKIRSTKLEDSAMYFCASRGDQPQHFGDGTRLSIL.

This clone came up once. The chain employs TRBV4-2 and TRBJ1-2, with 10 bases matching TRBD1. The germline V gene encodes CDR1 LGHNA and CDR2 YNFKEQ. The trim removed 4 bases at V and 7 bases at J, leaving 24 bases unmatched. This CDR3 has 20 residues. The CDR3 reads CASSPHIGQGDTVKGGGYTF. The CDR3 DNA sequence: TGTGCCAGCAGCCCCCACATTGGACAGGGGGATACGGTGAAAGGGGGTGGCTACACCTTC.

This clone was picked up a small number of times. This chain connects TRBV4-2 to TRBJ2-7, with 10 bases identical to TRBD2. CDR1 is LGHNA and CDR2 is YNFKEQ in the germline V gene. CDR3 size: 17 residues. The junction had 11 bases not matched to a gene; V was cut back by 1 base and J by 5 bases. The chain's CDR3 is CASSQGVASGSYNEQYF. The CDR3 DNA follows: TGTGCCAGCAGCCAAGGTGTAGCTAGCGGGAGTTACAACGAGCAGTACTTC.

The rearrangement joins TRBV6-6 to TRBJ1-1; no clear D gene. This CDR3 region has 15 residues. V was trimmed by 6 bases and J by 3 bases, leaving 17 bases between them. Germline-derived CDR1 and CDR2 are MNHNY and SVGAGI (reference sequence). CDR3 residues: CASRYPTAGYTEAFF. The CDR3 nucleotides are TGTGCCAGCAGATACCCCACAGCGGGGTACACTGAAGCTTTCTTT.

The V call is TRBV27, the J call TRBJ2-7, with D uncertain. The CDR3 has 13 amino acids. Trimming shortened V by 3 bases and J by 6 bases, and 12 bases separated the two germline ends. The germline V gene has CDR1 MNHEY and CDR2 SMNVEV (reference sequence). CDR3 coding DNA: TGTGCCAGCAGTTTCAGACGACTCTCCGAGCAGTACTTC. Protein: CASSFRRLSEQYF.

The V call is TRBV2, the J call TRBJ1-5; D is possibly TRBD1 (6 bases). Germline-derived CDR1 and CDR2 are SNHLY and FYNNEI. The CDR3 runs 15 residues. Trimming stripped 8 bases from V and 5 bases from J, with 19 bases between. CDR3 sequence (DNA): TGTGCCAGCCGTTCCCCGGGGGGCGAAGATCAGCCCCAGCATTTT. This gives the protein CASRSPGGEDQPQHF.

The chain has TRBV15 and TRBJ2-4, with D maybe TRBD1 (7 bases). This CDR3 is 15 amino acids long. Germline loops: CDR1 LNHNV, CDR2 YYDKDF (reference sequence). Trimming shortened V by 10 bases and J by 5 bases, and 21 bases separated the two germline ends. The CDR3 loop reads CAIAPGGQLENIQYF. CDR3 bases: TGTGCCATCGCACCCGGGGGACAGCTGGAAAACATTCAGTACTTC.

The chain carries TRBV4-2 and TRBJ2-7; D might be TRBD2 (5 bases). Germline lookup yields CDR1 LGHNA and CDR2 YNFKEQ. The length of the CDR3 is 14 residues. V was shortened by 3 bases and J by 1 base, with 10 bases between the two germline ends. The CDR3, as DNA: TGTGCCAGCAGCCAGAGCGGTACTTCCTACGAGCAGTACTTC. It yields the protein CASSQSGTSYEQYF.